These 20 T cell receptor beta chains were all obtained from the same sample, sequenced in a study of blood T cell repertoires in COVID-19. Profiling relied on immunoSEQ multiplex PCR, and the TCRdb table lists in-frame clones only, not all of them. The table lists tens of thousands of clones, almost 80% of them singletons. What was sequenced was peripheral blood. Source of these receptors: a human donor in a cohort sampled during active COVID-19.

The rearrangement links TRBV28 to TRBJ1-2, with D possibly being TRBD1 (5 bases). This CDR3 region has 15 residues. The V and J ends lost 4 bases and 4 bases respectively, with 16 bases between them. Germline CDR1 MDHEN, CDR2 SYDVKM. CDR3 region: CASSSQRGGSYGYTF. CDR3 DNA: TGTGCCAGCAGTTCCCAGAGGGGAGGTAGCTATGGCTACACCTTC.

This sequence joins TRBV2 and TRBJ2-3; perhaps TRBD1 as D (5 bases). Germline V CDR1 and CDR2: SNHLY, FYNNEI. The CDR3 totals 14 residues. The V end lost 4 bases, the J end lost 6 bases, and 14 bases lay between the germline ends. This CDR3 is CASSVRQSRDTQYF. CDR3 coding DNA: TGTGCCAGCAGTGTTAGACAGTCACGGGATACGCAGTATTTT.

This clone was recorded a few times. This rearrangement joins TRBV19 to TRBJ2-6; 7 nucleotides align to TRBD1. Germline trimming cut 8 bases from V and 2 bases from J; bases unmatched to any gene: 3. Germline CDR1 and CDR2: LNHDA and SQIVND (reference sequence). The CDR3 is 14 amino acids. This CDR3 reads CASSDRAGANVLTF. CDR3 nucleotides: TGTGCCAGTTCAGACAGGGCTGGGGCCAACGTCCTGACTTTC.

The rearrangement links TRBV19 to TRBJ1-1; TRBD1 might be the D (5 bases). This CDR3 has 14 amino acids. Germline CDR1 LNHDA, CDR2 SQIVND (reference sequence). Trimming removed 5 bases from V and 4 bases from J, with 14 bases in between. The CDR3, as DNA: TGTGCCAGTAGTGCCCCCCGACAGACCACTGAAGCTTTCTTT. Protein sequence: CASSAPRQTTEAFF. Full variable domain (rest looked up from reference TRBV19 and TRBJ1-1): DGGITQSPKYLFRKEGQNVTLSCEQNLNHDAMYWYRQDPGQGLRLIYYSQIVNDFQKGDIAEGYSVSREKKESFPLTVTSAQKNPTAFYLCASSAPRQTTEAFFGQGTRLTVV.

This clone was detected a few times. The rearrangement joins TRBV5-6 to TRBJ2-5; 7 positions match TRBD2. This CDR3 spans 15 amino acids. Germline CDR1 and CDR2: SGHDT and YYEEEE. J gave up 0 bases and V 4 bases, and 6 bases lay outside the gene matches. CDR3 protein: CASSTALAYQETQYF. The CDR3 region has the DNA TGTGCCAGCAGCACGGCACTAGCGTACCAAGAGACCCAGTACTTC.

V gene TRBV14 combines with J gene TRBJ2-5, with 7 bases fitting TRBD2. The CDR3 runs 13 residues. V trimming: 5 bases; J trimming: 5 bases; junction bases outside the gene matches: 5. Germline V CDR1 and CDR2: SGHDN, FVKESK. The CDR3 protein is CASSARETETQYF. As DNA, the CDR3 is TGTGCCAGCAGCGCGCGGGAGACGGAGACCCAGTACTTC.

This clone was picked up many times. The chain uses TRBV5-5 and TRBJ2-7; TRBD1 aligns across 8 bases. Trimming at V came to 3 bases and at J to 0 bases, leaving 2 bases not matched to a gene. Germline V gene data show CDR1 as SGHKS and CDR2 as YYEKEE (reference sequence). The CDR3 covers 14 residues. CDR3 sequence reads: CASSSTGVSYEQYF. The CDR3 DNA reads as TGTGCCAGCAGCTCGACAGGGGTCTCCTACGAGCAGTACTTC.

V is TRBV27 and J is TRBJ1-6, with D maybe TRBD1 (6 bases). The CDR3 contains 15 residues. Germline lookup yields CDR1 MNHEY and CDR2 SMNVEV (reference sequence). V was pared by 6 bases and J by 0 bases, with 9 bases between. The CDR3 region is CASRTGSSYNSPLHF. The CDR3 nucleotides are TGTGCCAGCAGAACAGGGAGCTCCTATAATTCACCCCTCCACTTT.

CDR3 bases: TGTGCCAGCTCATACTCAGGGGGGAGTCAGCCCCAGCATTTT. Translated: CASSYSGGSQPQHF. The chain is built from TRBV18 and TRBJ1-5; 7 positions agree with TRBD1. Trimming removed 5 bases from V and 6 bases from J; junction bases left unmatched: 7. CDR1 and CDR2 from the germline V gene are KGHSH and LQKENI. The CDR3 extends over 14 amino acids.

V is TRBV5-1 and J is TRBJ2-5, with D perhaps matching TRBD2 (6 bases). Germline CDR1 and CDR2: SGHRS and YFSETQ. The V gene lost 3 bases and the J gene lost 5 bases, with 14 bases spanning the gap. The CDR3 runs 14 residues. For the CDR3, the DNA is TGCGCCAGCAGCTCCAGGACGGGGGAGGAGACCCAGTACTTC. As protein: CASSSRTGEETQYF.

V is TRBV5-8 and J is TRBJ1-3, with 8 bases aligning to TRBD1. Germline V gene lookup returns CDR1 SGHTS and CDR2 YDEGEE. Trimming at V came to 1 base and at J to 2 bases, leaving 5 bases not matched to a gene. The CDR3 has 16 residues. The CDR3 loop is CASSLTGGRAGNTIYF. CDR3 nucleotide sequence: TGTGCCAGCAGCTTGACAGGGGGTAGAGCTGGAAACACCATATATTTT.

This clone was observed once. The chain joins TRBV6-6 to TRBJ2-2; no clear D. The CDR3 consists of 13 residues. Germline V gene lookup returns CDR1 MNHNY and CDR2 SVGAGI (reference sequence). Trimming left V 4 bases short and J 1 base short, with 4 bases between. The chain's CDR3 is CASSSKNTGELFF. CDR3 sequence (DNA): TGTGCCAGCAGTTCCAAGAACACCGGGGAGCTGTTTTTT.

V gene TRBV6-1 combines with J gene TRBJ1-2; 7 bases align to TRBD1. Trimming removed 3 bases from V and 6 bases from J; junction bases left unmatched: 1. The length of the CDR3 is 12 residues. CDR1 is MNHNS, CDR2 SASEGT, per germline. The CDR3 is CASSDQGDGYTF. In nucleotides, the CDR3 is TGTGCCAGCAGTGACCAGGGGGATGGCTACACCTTC.

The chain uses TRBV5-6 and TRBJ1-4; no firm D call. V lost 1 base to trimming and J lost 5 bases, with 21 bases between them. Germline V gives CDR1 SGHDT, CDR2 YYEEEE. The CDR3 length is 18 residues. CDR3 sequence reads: CASSLRRVLNSPNEKLFF. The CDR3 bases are TGTGCCAGCAGCTTGCGCAGAGTTTTGAACAGTCCGAATGAAAAACTGTTTTTT. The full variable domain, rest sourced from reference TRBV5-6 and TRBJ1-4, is DAGVTQSPTHLIKTRGQQVTLRCSPKSGHDTVSWYQQALGQGPQFIFQYYEEEERQRGNFPDRFSGHQFPNYSSELNVNALLLGDSALYLCASSLRRVLNSPNEKLFFGSGTQLSVL.

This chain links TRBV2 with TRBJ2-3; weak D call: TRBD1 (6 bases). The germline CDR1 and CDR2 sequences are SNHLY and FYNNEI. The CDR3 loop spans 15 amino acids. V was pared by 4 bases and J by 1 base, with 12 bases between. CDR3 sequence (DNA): TGTGCCAGCAGTGTACAGGGAGTTGGCACAGATACGCAGTATTTT. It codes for CASSVQGVGTDTQYF.

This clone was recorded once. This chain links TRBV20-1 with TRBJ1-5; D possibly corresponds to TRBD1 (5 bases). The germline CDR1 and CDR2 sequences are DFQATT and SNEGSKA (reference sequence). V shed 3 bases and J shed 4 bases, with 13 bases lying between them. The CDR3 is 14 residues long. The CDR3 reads CSASYSAGNQPQHF. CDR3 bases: TGCAGTGCTAGTTATTCGGCAGGGAATCAGCCCCAGCATTTT.

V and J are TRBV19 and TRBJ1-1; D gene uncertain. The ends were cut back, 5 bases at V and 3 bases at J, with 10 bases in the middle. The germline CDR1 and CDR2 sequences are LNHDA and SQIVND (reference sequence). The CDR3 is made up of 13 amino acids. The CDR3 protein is CASSDDIYTEAFF. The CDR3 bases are TGTGCCAGTAGTGACGACATTTACACTGAAGCTTTCTTT.

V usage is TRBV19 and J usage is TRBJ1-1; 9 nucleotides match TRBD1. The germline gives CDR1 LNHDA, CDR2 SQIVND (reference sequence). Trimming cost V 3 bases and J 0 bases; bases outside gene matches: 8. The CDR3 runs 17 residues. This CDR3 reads CASSMGRTGGLNTEAFF. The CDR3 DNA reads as TGTGCCAGTAGTATGGGCCGCACAGGGGGCCTGAACACTGAAGCTTTCTTT.

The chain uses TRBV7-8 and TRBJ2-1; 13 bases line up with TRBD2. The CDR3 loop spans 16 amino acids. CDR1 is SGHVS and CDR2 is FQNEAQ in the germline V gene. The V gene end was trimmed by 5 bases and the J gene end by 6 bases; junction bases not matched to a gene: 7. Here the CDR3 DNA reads TGTGCCAGCAGCGCCGAACTAGCGGGAGGGCCCAATGAGCAGTTCTTC. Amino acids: CASSAELAGGPNEQFF.

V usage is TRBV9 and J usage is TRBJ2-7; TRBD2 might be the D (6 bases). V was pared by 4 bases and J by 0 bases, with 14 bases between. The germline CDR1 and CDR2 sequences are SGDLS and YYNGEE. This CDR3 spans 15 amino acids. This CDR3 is CASSNLAGSSYEQYF. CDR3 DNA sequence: TGTGCCAGCAGCAACCTGGCCGGGAGCTCCTACGAGCAGTACTTC.